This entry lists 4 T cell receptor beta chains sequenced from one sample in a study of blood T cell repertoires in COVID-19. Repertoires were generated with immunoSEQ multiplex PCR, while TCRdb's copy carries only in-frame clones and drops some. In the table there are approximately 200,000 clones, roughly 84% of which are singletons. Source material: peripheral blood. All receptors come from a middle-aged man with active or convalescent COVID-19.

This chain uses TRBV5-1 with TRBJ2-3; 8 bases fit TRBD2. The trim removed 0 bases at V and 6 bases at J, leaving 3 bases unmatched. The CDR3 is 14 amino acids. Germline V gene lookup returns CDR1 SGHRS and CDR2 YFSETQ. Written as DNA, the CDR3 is TGCGCCAGCAGCTTGGCATCGGGAGGGGATACGCAGTATTTT. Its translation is CASSLASGGDTQYF.

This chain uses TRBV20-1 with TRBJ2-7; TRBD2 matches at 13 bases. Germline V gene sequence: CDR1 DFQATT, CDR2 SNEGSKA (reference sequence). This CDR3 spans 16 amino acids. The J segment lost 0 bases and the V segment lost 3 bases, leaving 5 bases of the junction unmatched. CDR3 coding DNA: TGCAGTGCTAGTGAGGGACTAGCGGGGAGCTCCTACGAGCAGTACTTC. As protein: CSASEGLAGSSYEQYF.

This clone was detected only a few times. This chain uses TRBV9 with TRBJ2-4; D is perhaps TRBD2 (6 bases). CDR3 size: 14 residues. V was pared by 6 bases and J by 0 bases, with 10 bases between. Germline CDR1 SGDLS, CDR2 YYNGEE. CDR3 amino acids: CASNGGAAKNIQYF. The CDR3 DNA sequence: TGTGCCAGCAACGGCGGGGCAGCCAAAAACATTCAGTACTTC. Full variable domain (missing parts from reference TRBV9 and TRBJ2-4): DSGVTQTPKHLITATGQRVTLRCSPRSGDLSVYWYQQSLDQGLQFLIQYYNGEERAKGNILERFSAQQFPDLHSELNLSSLELGDSALYFCASNGGAAKNIQYFGAGTRLSVL.

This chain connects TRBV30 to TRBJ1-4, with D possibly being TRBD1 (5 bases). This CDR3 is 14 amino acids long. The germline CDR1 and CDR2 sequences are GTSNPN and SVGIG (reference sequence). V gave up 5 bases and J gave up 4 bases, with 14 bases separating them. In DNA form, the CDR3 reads TGTGCCTGGGACAGCCTCGGCCTTAATGAAAAACTGTTTTTT. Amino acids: CAWDSLGLNEKLFF.